One sample yielded the 7 T cell receptor beta chains listed below, sequenced in a study of cytomegalovirus exposure and HLA in healthy donors. The PCR used 60 Vbeta and 13 Jbeta primers. Some clones are missing from TCRdb's copy, which holds only in-frame ones; the method was immunoSEQ multiplex PCR. This sample has about 96,000 clones, with about four fifths found just once. The sequenced material came from PBMCs. The source is a woman in her 70s in good health and CMV-seropositive.

This chain uses TRBV5-4 with TRBJ2-1, with D unresolved. The CDR3 totals 13 residues. V lost 2 bases and J lost 4, with 7 bases in between. CDR1 and CDR2 (germline): SGHNT, YYREEE (reference sequence). The CDR3 loop reads CASSFHSYNEQFF. For the CDR3, the DNA is TGTGCCAGCAGCTTTCACAGTTACAATGAGCAGTTCTTC. The full variable domain, its missing parts supplied by reference TRBV5-4 and TRBJ2-1, is ETGVTQSPTHLIKTRGQQVTLRCSSQSGHNTVSWYQQALGQGPQFIFQYYREEENGRGNFPPRFSGLQFPNYSSELNVNALELDDSALYLCASSFHSYNEQFFGPGTRLTVL.

V and J are TRBV7-3 and TRBJ2-3, with 10 bases matching TRBD1. The CDR3 length is 16 residues. Germline V gene lookup returns CDR1 SGHTA and CDR2 FQGTGA. With V trimmed by 0 bases and J by 3 bases, 3 bases remained unmatched. CDR3 in amino acids: CASSLTGTGATDTQYF. The DNA for the CDR3 is TGTGCCAGCAGCTTAACGGGGACAGGGGCAACAGATACGCAGTATTTT. The whole variable domain, filled in from reference TRBV7-3 and TRBJ2-3, reads GAGVSQTPSNKVTEKGKYVELRCDPISGHTALYWYRQSLGQGPEFLIYFQGTGAADDSGLPNDRFFAVRPEGSVSTLKIQRTERGDSAVYLCASSLTGTGATDTQYFGPGTRLTVL.

The chain is built from TRBV5-1 and TRBJ1-4; D is unclear. The CDR3 has 15 residues. V was trimmed by 0 bases and J by 8 bases, leaving 14 bases between them. The germline CDR1 and CDR2 sequences are SGHRS and YFSETQ. DNA for the CDR3: TGCGCCAGCAGCTTGGCCGCTATCGGGGAGGAAAAACTGTTTTTT. Amino acid sequence: CASSLAAIGEEKLFF.

In its sample, this clone was seen a few times. The chain links TRBV7-9 to TRBJ2-7; weak D call: TRBD1 (7 bases). The CDR3 extends over 16 amino acids. CDR1 is SEHNR, CDR2 FQNEAQ, per germline (reference sequence). Trimming took off 2 bases at V and 7 bases at J, with 21 bases between the two ends. CDR3 DNA: TGTGCCAGCAGCTTACCAAGAGACCAGGGGGGTTTGGAGCAGTACTTC. Its protein is CASSLPRDQGGLEQYF.

This clone was detected once. This chain uses TRBV19 with TRBJ2-1, with TRBD2 matching over 9 bases. CDR1 is LNHDA, CDR2 SQIVND, per germline (reference sequence). Trimming took 10 bases from V and 8 from J; bases not matched to a gene: 15. This CDR3 spans 15 amino acids. The CDR3 region is CATQMTSGNSYEQFF. In DNA form, the CDR3 reads TGTGCCACCCAAATGACTAGCGGCAATTCGTATGAGCAGTTCTTC.

DNA of the CDR3: TGTGCCAGCATCCCCCGCGGCACAGATACGCAGTATTTT. It encodes CASIPRGTDTQYF. The chain links TRBV7-9 to TRBJ2-3; D is unresolved. Trimming pared 7 bases from V and 1 base from J, leaving 9 bases between. CDR3 size: 13 residues. Germline V gene lookup returns CDR1 SEHNR and CDR2 FQNEAQ (reference sequence).

This chain connects TRBV6-1 to TRBJ1-1; tentatively, D is TRBD1 (5 bases). V shed 6 bases and J shed 0 bases, with 14 bases lying between them. Per germline, CDR1 MNHNS and CDR2 SASEGT. The CDR3 runs to 15 residues. CDR3 DNA sequence: TGTGCCAGCAGCTCGAACGGGGGGATGAACACTGAAGCTTTCTTT. Amino acids: CASSSNGGMNTEAFF.